These 26 T cell receptor beta chains came from one sample sequenced in a study of blood T cell repertoires in COVID-19. Data came from immunoSEQ multiplex PCR; TCRdb stores just in-frame clones and leaves some out. The table lists 85,000 to 130,000 clones, roughly 91% of them singletons. Material: peripheral blood. All receptors derive from a human donor in a cohort sampled during active COVID-19.

The chain couples TRBV6-6 to TRBJ1-2; TRBD1 matches 7 bases. Per germline, CDR1 MNHNY and CDR2 SVGAGI (reference sequence). This CDR3 has 13 residues. Losses at the gene ends were 5 bases for V and 3 bases for J; bases not matched to a gene: 3. This CDR3 is CASSPTGDYGYTF. CDR3 DNA sequence: TGTGCCAGCAGTCCAACAGGGGACTATGGCTACACCTTC.

V usage is TRBV12-3 or TRBV12-4 and J usage is TRBJ1-5; the D gene is possibly TRBD1 (6 bases). The CDR3 length is 13 residues. V lost 6 bases to trimming and J lost 6 bases, with 12 bases between them. The CDR3 bases are TGTGCCAGCAGACCCACAGGGAGTCAGCCCCAGCATTTT. This translates into CASRPTGSQPQHF.

V is TRBV10-1 and J is TRBJ1-3; possible D gene TRBD1, 6 bases. In germline, CDR1 is WNHNN, CDR2 SYGVQD (reference sequence). This CDR3 spans 17 amino acids. Trimming took 4 bases from V and 0 from J, leaving 16 bases between them. In nucleotides, the CDR3 is TGCGCCAGCAGTGTAGGGACAAGGGATCGCTCTGGAAACACCATATATTTT. Amino acid sequence: CASSVGTRDRSGNTIYF.

The chain recombines TRBV6-2 or TRBV6-3 with TRBJ2-3; 13 bases map to TRBD2. The CDR3 contains 16 residues. CDR1 and CDR2 from the germline V gene are MNHEY and SVGEGT. V lost 6 bases, J lost 4 bases, and 7 bases stayed unmatched. CDR3 DNA: TGTGCCAGCAGCATATCACTAGCGGGGGGGCCAGATACGCAGTATTTT. Amino acids: CASSISLAGGPDTQYF.

The gene calls are TRBV28 and TRBJ2-7; D is unresolved. Germline CDR1 and CDR2: MDHEN and SYDVKM. There are 13 residues in the CDR3. The germline V and J ends were trimmed by 2 bases and 5 bases, with 10 bases remaining between them. The CDR3 sequence: CASSLISRDEQYF. The DNA for the CDR3 is TGTGCCAGCAGTTTAATTTCTCGGGACGAGCAGTACTTC.

V gene TRBV10-3 combines with J gene TRBJ1-5, with D possibly being TRBD1 (5 bases). The CDR3 runs 14 residues. The V gene's germline CDR1 is ENHRY and CDR2 SYGVKD. Trimming left V 3 bases short and J 5 bases short, with 11 bases between. The CDR3 nucleotides read TGTGCCATCAGTGATCCAGGGTACGATCAGCCCCAGCATTTT. Its translation: CAISDPGYDQPQHF.

Written as DNA, the CDR3 is TGTGCCAGCAGCTCGGGTGGCACTGAAGCTTTCTTT. Protein product: CASSSGGTEAFF. The V call is TRBV5-4, the J call TRBJ1-1; D gene unclear. Per the germline V gene, CDR1 is SGHNT and CDR2 is YYREEE (reference sequence). V dropped 3 bases and J dropped 4 bases, with 7 bases sitting between them. The CDR3 runs to 12 residues.

The table lists this clone with a few counts. The gene calls are TRBV30 and TRBJ1-5; TRBD1 aligns across 9 bases. Germline V CDR1 and CDR2: GTSNPN, SVGIG (reference sequence). The junction had 12 bases not matched to a gene; V was cut back by 2 bases and J by 7 bases. The CDR3 loop spans 16 amino acids. The CDR3 DNA reads as TGTGCCTGGAGTATAGGTAGGGACAGGGTGATCCAGCCCCAGCATTTT. Its protein is CAWSIGRDRVIQPQHF.

V is TRBV4-2 and J is TRBJ2-3; a weak D match, TRBD2 (5 bases). The CDR3 is 18 residues long. V was shortened by 0 bases and J by 1 base, with 17 bases between the two germline ends. Germline-derived CDR1 and CDR2 are LGHNA and YNFKEQ. The CDR3: CASSQDWASIGGTDTQYF. In DNA form, the CDR3 reads TGTGCCAGCAGCCAAGATTGGGCTAGCATTGGCGGCACAGATACGCAGTATTTT.

This chain uses TRBV27 with TRBJ1-6; 9 nucleotides line up with TRBD1. The CDR3 is 15 amino acids. Germline V gene sequence: CDR1 MNHEY, CDR2 SMNVEV (reference sequence). V was pared by 5 bases and J by 9 bases, with 8 bases of the junction left unmatched. CDR3 in amino acids: CASSPTGTGSSPLHF. CDR3 bases: TGTGCCAGCAGTCCGACCGGGACAGGGAGTTCACCCCTCCACTTT.

The chain joins TRBV11-3 to TRBJ2-1, with D possibly being TRBD1 (6 bases). The CDR3 length is 14 residues. CDR1 SGHNT and CDR2 YENEEA come from the germline V gene. V lost 5 bases, J lost 4 bases, and 12 bases lay in between. The CDR3 sequence is CASSVRDNYNEQFF. As DNA, the CDR3 is TGTGCCAGCAGCGTCCGGGACAATTACAATGAGCAGTTCTTC.

Notes on this clone: No conserved phenylalanine or tryptophan ends this CDR3, so it is likely a read error. The DNA is left out, because the CDR3 cannot be placed on it with certainty; the CDR3 is given as TCRdb lists it. The chain combines TRBV28 with TRBJ2-7; the table assigns TRBD2, which was not confirmed against the DNA. Inclusive of both ends, the CDR3 amounts to 12 amino acids. CDR1 MDHEN and CDR2 SYDVKM come from the germline V gene. CDR3 amino acids: CASSSGTSGRAI.

This clone was seen a few times. The CDR3 loop is CASSTDGTTYEQYF. CDR3 in DNA: TGTGCCAGCAGCACGGACGGGACAACCTACGAGCAGTACTTC. V and J are TRBV5-4 and TRBJ2-7, with D possibly matching TRBD1 (6 bases). The CDR3 totals 14 residues. Trimming shortened V by 4 bases and J by 2 bases, and 13 bases separated the two germline ends. Germline values: CDR1 SGHNT, CDR2 YYREEE (reference sequence). The variable domain in full, completed from reference TRBV5-4 and TRBJ2-7, reads ETGVTQSPTHLIKTRGQQVTLRCSSQSGHNTVSWYQQALGQGPQFIFQYYREEENGRGNFPPRFSGLQFPNYSSELNVNALELDDSALYLCASSTDGTTYEQYFGPGTRLTVT.

This chain connects TRBV5-6 to TRBJ2-5; possibly TRBD2 for D (5 bases). The CDR3 loop spans 15 amino acids. Trimming removed 0 bases from V and 1 base from J, with 10 bases in between. In germline, CDR1 is SGHDT, CDR2 YYEEEE. The CDR3 region has the DNA TGTGCCAGCAGCTTGGAGTTAGGAGGCCAAGAGACCCAGTACTTC. This translates into CASSLELGGQETQYF.

This chain links TRBV4-2 with TRBJ2-3; 12 bases line up with TRBD2. V shed 4 bases, J shed 0 bases, and the junction held 5 bases outside the gene matches. Looked up from germline, CDR1 is LGHNA and CDR2 is YNFKEQ. This CDR3 comprises 17 residues. CDR3 sequence (DNA): TGTGCCAGCAGCCTCCCTAGCGGGGGGGCAAGCACAGATACGCAGTATTTT. Translated: CASSLPSGGASTDTQYF.

The chain carries TRBV4-1 and TRBJ2-7; TRBD2 might be the D (5 bases). The V gene's germline CDR1 is MGHRA and CDR2 YSYEKL. Trimming removed 2 bases from V and 6 bases from J, with 14 bases in between. The CDR3 has 14 residues. CDR3 sequence: CASSQFPGSSEQYF. Here the CDR3 DNA reads TGCGCCAGCAGCCAATTTCCGGGATCGAGCGAGCAGTACTTC.

The V and J genes are TRBV7-9 and TRBJ1-1; 8 positions agree with TRBD1. V lost 5 bases to trimming and J lost 5 bases; unmatched junction nucleotides: 10. CDR3 length: 15 amino acids. Germline V CDR1 and CDR2: SEHNR, FQNEAQ (reference sequence). In nucleotides, the CDR3 is TGTGCCAGCAGCCCTCACCAGGGGGCAGAAACTGAAGCTTTCTTT. This sequence encodes CASSPHQGAETEAFF.

CDR3 nucleotide sequence: TGTGCCAGCAGCTTAGGAGCGGGGGGGCCTGGTGATACGCAGTATTTT. Its translation is CASSLGAGGPGDTQYF. The chain combines TRBV11-3 with TRBJ2-3, with 10 bases identical to TRBD2. Trimming at V came to 1 base and at J to 6 bases, leaving 7 bases not matched to a gene. There are 16 residues in the CDR3. CDR1 and CDR2 from the germline V gene are SGHNT and YENEEA.

This sequence joins TRBV29-1 and TRBJ1-1, with a possible D match to TRBD1 (5 bases). The V gene lost 3 bases and the J gene lost 3 bases, with 14 bases spanning the gap. From germline, CDR1 is SQVTM and CDR2 ANQGSEA. The CDR3 length is 14 residues. CDR3 coding DNA: TGCAGCGTTGATCCTGCGGCGGGGGACACTGAAGCTTTCTTT. This sequence encodes CSVDPAAGDTEAFF.

The chain couples TRBV2 to TRBJ2-3; 14 bases are a match to TRBD2. V trimming: 10 bases; J trimming: 6 bases; junction bases outside the gene matches: 3. Germline-derived CDR1 and CDR2 are SNHLY and FYNNEI. The CDR3 has 13 amino acids. The CDR3 DNA is TGTGCCATCCGGACTAGCGGGGGGGATACGCAGTATTTT. Its translation is CAIRTSGGDTQYF.

This chain joins TRBV9 and TRBJ2-2; the match to TRBD2 covers 11 bases. CDR1 and CDR2 (germline): SGDLS, YYNGEE. This CDR3 is built from 17 residues. After removal of 3 bases from V and 2 bases from J, the junction contained 6 bases not matched to a gene. CDR3 loop: CASSGLAGMINTGELFF. CDR3 DNA: TGTGCCAGCAGCGGACTAGCGGGGATGATCAACACCGGGGAGCTGTTTTTT. Looking up the rest from reference TRBV9 and TRBJ2-2 gives the full variable domain: DSGVTQTPKHLITATGQRVTLRCSPRSGDLSVYWYQQSLDQGLQFLIQYYNGEERAKGNILERFSAQQFPDLHSELNLSSLELGDSALYFCASSGLAGMINTGELFFGEGSRLTVL.

The V gene is TRBV27, the J gene TRBJ2-7; D remains unclear. Germline CDR1 MNHEY, CDR2 SMNVEV (reference sequence). V was pared by 6 bases and J by 5 bases, with 17 bases between. The CDR3 is 14 amino acids. The CDR3, as DNA: TGTGCCAGCAGGACTTGGGTGGGTTGGGACGAGCAGTACTTC. This translates into CASRTWVGWDEQYF.

This clone was observed once. V is TRBV11-1 and J is TRBJ2-2; tentatively, D is TRBD2 (5 bases). This CDR3 comprises 15 residues. The germline CDR1 and CDR2 sequences are SGHAT and FQDESV (reference sequence). V was cut by 6 bases and J by 4 bases, with 15 bases left in between. The CDR3 DNA reads TGTGCCAGCAGTGATCCACCGGGGTCCACCGGGGAGCTGTTTTTT. This encodes CASSDPPGSTGELFF.

The rearrangement links TRBV5-1 to TRBJ2-1; TRBD2 matches at 13 bases. The germline CDR1 and CDR2 sequences are SGHRS and YFSETQ. Unmatched junction bases numbered 4, after V lost 4 bases and J lost 6 bases. The CDR3 is 15 residues long. CDR3 amino acids: CASSLTSGRANEQFF. CDR3 nucleotides: TGCGCCAGCAGCCTCACTAGCGGGAGGGCCAATGAGCAGTTCTTC.

The V gene is TRBV6-2 or TRBV6-3, the J gene TRBJ1-1, with D possibly TRBD1 on 5 matching bases. Germline CDR1 is MNHEY and CDR2 is SVGEGT. Trimming shortened V by 1 base and J by 3 bases, and 6 bases separated the two germline ends. CDR3 length: 13 residues. CDR3 region: CASSYFRDTEAFF. The CDR3 region has the DNA TGTGCCAGCAGTTACTTCAGGGACACTGAAGCTTTCTTT.

The rearrangement uses TRBV24-1 and TRBJ1-2; no reliable D call. Looked up from germline, CDR1 is KGHDR and CDR2 is SFDVKD. Trimming cost V 9 bases and J 4 bases, with 14 bases left between them. The CDR3 contains 13 residues. The CDR3 DNA reads TGTGCCACCGAGGGCCGGGCGGGCTATGGCTACACCTTC. It yields the protein CATEGRAGYGYTF.